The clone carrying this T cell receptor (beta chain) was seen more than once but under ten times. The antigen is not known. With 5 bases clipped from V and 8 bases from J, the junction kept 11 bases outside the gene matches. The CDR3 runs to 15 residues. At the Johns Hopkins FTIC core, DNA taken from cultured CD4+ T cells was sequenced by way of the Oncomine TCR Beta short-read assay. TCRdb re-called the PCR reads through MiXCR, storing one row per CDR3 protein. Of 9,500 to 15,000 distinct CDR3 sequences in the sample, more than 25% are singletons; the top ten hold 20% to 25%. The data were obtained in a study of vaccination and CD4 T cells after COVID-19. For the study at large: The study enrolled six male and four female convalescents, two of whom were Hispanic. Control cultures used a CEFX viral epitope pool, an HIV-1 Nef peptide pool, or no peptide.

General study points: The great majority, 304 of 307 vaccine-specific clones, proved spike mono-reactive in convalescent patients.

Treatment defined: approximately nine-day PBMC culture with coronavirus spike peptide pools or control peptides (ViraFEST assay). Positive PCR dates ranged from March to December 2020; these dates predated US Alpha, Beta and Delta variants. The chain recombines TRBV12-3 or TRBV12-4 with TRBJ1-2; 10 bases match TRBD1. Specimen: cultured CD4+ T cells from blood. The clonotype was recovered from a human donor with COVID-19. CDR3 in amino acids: CASSRTPQGQGGYTF. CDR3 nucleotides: TGTGCCAGCAGTAGGACTCCGCAGGGACAGGGGGGCTACACCTTC.